The rows below give T cell receptor beta chains drawn from one sample of a study of cytomegalovirus exposure and HLA in healthy donors. Data came from immunoSEQ multiplex PCR; TCRdb stores just in-frame clones and leaves some out. There are about 100,000 clones in the sample; about 94% occur only once, and about 0.7% lies in the top ten. Sequenced material: PBMCs. These receptors were collected from a woman between 18 and 29 years old in good health and CMV-seronegative. The CDR3 runs from the conserved cysteine through the conserved F or W. The D gene is left open where the match is weak.

TRBJ1-1	NA	TRBV9	CASSRGGADTEAFF	TGTGCCAGCAGCCGGGGGGGGGCTGACACTGAAGCTTTCTTT
TRBJ1-4	TRBD1	TRBV4-1	CASSHRQGTTNEKLFF	TGCGCCAGCAGCCATCGACAGGGCACAACTAATGAAAAACTGTTTTTT
TRBJ2-1	TRBD2	TRBV5-1	CASSLAREDAAFF	TGCGCCAGCAGCTTGGCACGGGAGGACGCCGCGTTCTTC
TRBJ2-7	TRBD1	TRBV27	CASSLRQGRIHYEQYF	TGTGCCAGCAGTTTAAGACAGGGCCGTATCCACTACGAGCAGTACTTC
TRBJ2-1	NA	TRBV19	CASSFVYNEQFF	TGTGCCAGTAGCTTCGTATACAATGAGCAGTTCTTC
TRBJ2-7	TRBD1	TRBV6-5	CASSYAGTGTYEQYF	TGTGCCAGCAGTTACGCCGGGACAGGGACCTACGAGCAGTACTTC
TRBJ2-6	TRBD1	TRBV4-1	CASSQDPGGRSGANVLTF	TGCGCCAGCAGCCAAGACCCAGGGGGTCGATCTGGGGCCAACGTCCTGACTTTC
TRBJ1-5	TRBD1	TRBV11-2	CASSSDRGEPQHF	TGTGCCAGCAGCTCGGACAGGGGTGAGCCCCAGCATTTT
TRBJ2-7	NA	TRBV4-3	CASSQVTFYEQYF	TGCGCCAGCAGCCAAGTCACTTTCTACGAGCAGTACTTC
TRBJ1-6	NA	TRBV27	CASSLMANRNSPLHF	TGTGCCAGCAGTTTAATGGCCAACAGAAATTCACCCCTCCACTTT